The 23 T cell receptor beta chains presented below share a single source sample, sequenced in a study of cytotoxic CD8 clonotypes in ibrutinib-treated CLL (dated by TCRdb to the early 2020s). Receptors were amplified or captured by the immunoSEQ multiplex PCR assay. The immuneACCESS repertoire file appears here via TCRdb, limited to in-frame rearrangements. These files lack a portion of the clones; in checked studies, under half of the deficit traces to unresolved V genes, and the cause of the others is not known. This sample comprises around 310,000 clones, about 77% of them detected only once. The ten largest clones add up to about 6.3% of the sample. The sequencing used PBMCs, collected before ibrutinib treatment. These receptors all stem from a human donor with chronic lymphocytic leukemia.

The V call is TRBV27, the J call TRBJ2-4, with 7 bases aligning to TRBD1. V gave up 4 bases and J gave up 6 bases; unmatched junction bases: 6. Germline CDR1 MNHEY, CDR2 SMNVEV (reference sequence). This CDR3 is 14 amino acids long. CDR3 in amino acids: CASSSRDSGNIQYF. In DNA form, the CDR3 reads TGTGCCAGCAGTTCCCGGGACAGCGGAAACATTCAGTACTTC.

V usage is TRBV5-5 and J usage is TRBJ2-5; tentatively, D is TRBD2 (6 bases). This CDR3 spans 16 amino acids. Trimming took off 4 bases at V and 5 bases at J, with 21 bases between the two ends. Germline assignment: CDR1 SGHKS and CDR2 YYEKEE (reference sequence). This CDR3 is CASSQSLAGGVETQYF. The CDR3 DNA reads TGTGCCAGCAGCCAAAGCTTGGCCGGGGGTGTGGAGACCCAGTACTTC.

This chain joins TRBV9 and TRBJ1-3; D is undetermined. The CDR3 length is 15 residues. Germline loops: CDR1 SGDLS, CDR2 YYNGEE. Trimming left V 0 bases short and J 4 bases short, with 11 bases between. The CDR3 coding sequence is TGTGCCAGCAGCGTAGGGTCCCGGGTCGGAAACACCATATATTTT. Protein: CASSVGSRVGNTIYF.

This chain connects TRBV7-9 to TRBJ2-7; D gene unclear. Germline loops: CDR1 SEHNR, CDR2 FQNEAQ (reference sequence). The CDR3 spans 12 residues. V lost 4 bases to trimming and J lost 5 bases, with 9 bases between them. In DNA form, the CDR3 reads TGTGCCAGCAGCTCAGCTTCCCACGAGCAGTACTTC. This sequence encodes CASSSASHEQYF.

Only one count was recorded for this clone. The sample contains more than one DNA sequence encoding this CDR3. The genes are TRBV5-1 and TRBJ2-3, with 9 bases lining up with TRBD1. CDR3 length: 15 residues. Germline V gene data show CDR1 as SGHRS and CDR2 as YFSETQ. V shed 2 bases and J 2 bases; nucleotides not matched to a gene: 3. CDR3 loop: CASSLGTGYTDTQYF. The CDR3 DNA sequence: TGCGCCAGCAGCTTAGGGACAGGGTACACAGATACGCAGTATTTT.

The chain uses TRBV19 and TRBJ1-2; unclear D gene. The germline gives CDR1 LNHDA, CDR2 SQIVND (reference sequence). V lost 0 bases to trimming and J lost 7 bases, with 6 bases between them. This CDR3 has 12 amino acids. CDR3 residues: CASSIDQVGYTF. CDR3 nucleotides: TGTGCCAGTAGTATAGACCAAGTTGGCTACACCTTC.

The CDR3 region is CASSDSGGGYGYTF. CDR3 coding DNA: TGTGCCAGCAGTGACTCGGGAGGGGGCTATGGCTACACCTTC. The chain is built from TRBV6-4 and TRBJ1-2; weak D call: TRBD1 (6 bases). Per the germline V gene, CDR1 is MRHNA and CDR2 is SNTAGT. V lost 0 bases, J lost 4 bases, and 9 bases lay in between. This CDR3 has 14 amino acids.

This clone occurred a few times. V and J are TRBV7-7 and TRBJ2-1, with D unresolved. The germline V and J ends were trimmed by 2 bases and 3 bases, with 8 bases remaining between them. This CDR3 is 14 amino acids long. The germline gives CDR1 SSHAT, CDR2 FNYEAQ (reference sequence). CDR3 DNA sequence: TGTGCCAGCAGCTTATCTGTGTTCTACAATGAGCAGTTCTTC. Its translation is CASSLSVFYNEQFF.

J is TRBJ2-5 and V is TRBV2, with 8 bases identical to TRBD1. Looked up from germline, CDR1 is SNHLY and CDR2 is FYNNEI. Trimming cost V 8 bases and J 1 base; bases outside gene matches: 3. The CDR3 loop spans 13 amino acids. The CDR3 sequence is CASPDRVQETQYF. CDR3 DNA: TGTGCCAGCCCGGACAGGGTCCAAGAGACCCAGTACTTC.

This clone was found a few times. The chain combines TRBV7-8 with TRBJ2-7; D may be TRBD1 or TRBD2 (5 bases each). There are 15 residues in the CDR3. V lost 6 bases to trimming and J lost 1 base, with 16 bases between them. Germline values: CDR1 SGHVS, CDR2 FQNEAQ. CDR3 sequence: CASSRGRTKSYEQYF. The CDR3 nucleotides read TGTGCCAGCAGTCGGGGCAGAACGAAGTCCTACGAGCAGTACTTC.

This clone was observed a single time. CDR3 sequence: CASSYRLAGGVGTDTQYF. CDR3 in DNA: TGTGCCAGCAGCTACCGACTAGCGGGAGGAGTTGGCACAGATACGCAGTATTTT. This chain connects TRBV7-2 to TRBJ2-3; 13 positions agree with TRBD2. After removal of 4 bases from V and 1 base from J, the junction contained 8 bases not matched to a gene. The CDR3 has 18 amino acids. Germline V gene sequence: CDR1 SGHTA, CDR2 FQGNSA.

The CDR3 reads CASSGETGLVNTEAFF. The CDR3 nucleotides are TGTGCCAGCAGCGGGGAGACAGGGCTGGTGAACACTGAAGCTTTCTTT. The J gene is TRBJ1-1, the V gene TRBV5-6; 7 nucleotides align to TRBD1. This CDR3 comprises 16 residues. In germline, CDR1 is SGHDT, CDR2 YYEEEE. With 4 bases clipped from V and 0 bases from J, the junction kept 9 bases outside the gene matches.

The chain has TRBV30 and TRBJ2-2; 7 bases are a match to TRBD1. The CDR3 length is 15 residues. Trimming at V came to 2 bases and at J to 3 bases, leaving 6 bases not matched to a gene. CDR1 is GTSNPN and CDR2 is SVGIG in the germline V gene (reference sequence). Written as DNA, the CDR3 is TGTGCCTGGAGTACAGGGGTCCTCGACACCGGGGAGCTGTTTTTT. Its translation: CAWSTGVLDTGELFF.

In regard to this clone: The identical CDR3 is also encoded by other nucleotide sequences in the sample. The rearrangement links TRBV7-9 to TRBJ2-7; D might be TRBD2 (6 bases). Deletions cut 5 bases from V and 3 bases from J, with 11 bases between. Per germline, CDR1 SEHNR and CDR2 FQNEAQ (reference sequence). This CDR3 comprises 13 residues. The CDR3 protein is CASSPGGSYEQYF. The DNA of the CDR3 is TGTGCCAGCAGCCCTGGGGGGAGCTACGAGCAGTACTTC.

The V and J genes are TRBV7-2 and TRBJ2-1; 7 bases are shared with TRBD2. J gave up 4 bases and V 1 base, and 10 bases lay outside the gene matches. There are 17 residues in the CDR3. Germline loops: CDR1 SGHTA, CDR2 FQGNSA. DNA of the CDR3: TGTGCCAGCAGCTTAGGTACGTGGGCGGGAGTTTACAATGAGCAGTTCTTC. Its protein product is CASSLGTWAGVYNEQFF.

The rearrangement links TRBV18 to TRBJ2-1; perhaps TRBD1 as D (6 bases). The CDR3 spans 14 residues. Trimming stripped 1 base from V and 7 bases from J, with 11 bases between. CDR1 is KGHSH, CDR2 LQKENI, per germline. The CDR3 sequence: CASSPQGVFNEQFF. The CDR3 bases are TGTGCCAGCTCACCACAGGGGGTGTTTAATGAGCAGTTCTTC.

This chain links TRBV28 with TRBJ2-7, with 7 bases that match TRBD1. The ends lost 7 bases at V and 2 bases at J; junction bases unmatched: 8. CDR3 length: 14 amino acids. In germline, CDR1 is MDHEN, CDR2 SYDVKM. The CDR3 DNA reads TGTGCCAGCACCCAGGGGGTGCCTCCCTACGAGCAGTACTTC. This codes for CASTQGVPPYEQYF. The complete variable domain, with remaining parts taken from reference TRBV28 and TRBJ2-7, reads DVKVTQSSRYLVKRTGEKVFLECVQDMDHENMFWYRQDPGLGLRLIYFSYDVKMKEKGDIPEGYSVSREKKERFSLILESASTNQTSMYLCASTQGVPPYEQYFGPGTRLTVT.

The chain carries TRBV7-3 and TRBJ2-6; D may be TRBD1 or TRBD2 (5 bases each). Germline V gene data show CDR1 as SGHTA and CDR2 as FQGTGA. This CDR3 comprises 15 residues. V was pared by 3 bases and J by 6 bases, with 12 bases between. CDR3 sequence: CASSLGDPKANVLTF. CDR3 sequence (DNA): TGTGCCAGCAGCTTGGGGGACCCCAAGGCCAACGTCCTGACTTTC.

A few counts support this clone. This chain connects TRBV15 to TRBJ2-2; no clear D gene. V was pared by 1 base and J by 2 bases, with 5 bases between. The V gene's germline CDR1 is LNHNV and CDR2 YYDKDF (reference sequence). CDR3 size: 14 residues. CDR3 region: CATSRVSNTGELFF. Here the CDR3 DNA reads TGTGCCACCAGCAGAGTCAGCAACACCGGGGAGCTGTTTTTT. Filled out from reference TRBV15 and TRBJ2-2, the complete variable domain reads DAMVIQNPRYQVTQFGKPVTLSCSQTLNHNVMYWYQQKSSQAPKLLFHYYDKDFNNEADTPDNFQSRRPNTSFCFLDIRSPGLGDTAMYLCATSRVSNTGELFFGEGSRLTVL.

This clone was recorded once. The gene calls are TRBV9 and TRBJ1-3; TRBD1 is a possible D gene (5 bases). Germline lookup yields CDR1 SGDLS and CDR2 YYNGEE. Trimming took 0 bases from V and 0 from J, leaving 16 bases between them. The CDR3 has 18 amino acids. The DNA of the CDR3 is TGTGCCAGCAGCGTAGGGCAGGGCCTGTACAGCTCTGGAAACACCATATATTTT. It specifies CASSVGQGLYSSGNTIYF.

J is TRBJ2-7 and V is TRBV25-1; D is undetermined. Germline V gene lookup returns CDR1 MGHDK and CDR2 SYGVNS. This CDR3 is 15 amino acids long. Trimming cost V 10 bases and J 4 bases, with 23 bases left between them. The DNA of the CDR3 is TGTGCCACCTCTTATCTAGGATATCCCGGATACGAGCAGTACTTC. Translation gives CATSYLGYPGYEQYF.

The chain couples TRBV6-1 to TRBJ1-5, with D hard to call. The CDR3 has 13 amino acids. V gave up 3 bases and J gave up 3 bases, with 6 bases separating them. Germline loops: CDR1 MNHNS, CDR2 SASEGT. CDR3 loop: CASSDQLNQPQHF. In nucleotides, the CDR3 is TGTGCCAGCAGTGATCAACTCAATCAGCCCCAGCATTTT.

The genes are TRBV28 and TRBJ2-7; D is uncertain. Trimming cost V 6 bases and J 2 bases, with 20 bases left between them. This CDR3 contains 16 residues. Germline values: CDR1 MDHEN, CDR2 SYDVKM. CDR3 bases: TGTGCCAGCAGCCGTACCTCTGGGCGTTCTACCTACGAGCAGTACTTC. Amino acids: CASSRTSGRSTYEQYF.